This passage covers 30 T cell receptor beta chains from one sample sequenced in a study of beta chain features in type 1 diabetes. Reverse transcription of all isolated RNA meant that expressed TCRB transcripts were sequenced. The repertoire was sequenced with immunoSEQ multiplex PCR; TCRdb's copy has only in-frame clones and lacks some. The repertoire holds hundreds of thousands of clones, with about an eighth as singletons. Findings and caveats of the study: Patients with Type 1 diabetes showed moderately but significantly shorter TCRB CDR3s in all four CD4+ subsets.

Their antigens are not known. Sequenced input: naive CD4+ T cells from blood. These receptors all stem from a man aged 18 to 30 with type 1 diabetes.

This clone has a handful of counts. The CDR3 here is CASSPGRVGQPQHF. DNA for the CDR3: TGTGCCAGCAGCCCGGGGAGGGTTGGTCAGCCCCAGCATTTT. This chain joins TRBV7-2 and TRBJ1-5; D is unresolved. This CDR3 spans 14 amino acids. Deletions cut 5 bases from V and 6 bases from J, with 14 bases between. Germline loops: CDR1 SGHTA, CDR2 FQGNSA. Drawing the rest from reference TRBV7-2 and TRBJ1-5, the complete variable domain is GAGVSQSPSNKVTEKGKDVELRCDPISGHTALYWYRQSLGQGLEFLIYFQGNSAPDKSGLPSDRFSAERTGGSVSTLTIQRTQQEDSAVYLCASSPGRVGQPQHFGDGTRLSIL.

The chain couples TRBV7-8 to TRBJ2-1; TRBD2 is a possible D gene (5 bases). The CDR3 has 17 residues. Trimming stripped 4 bases from V and 2 bases from J, with 18 bases between. Germline CDR1 and CDR2: SGHVS and FQNEAQ. Here the CDR3 reads CASSSTPTGFAYNEQFF. The CDR3 DNA reads TGTGCCAGCAGCTCGACTCCAACGGGGTTTGCCTACAATGAGCAGTTCTTC.

The V gene is TRBV7-9, the J gene TRBJ2-3; 11 bases are shared with TRBD1. From germline, CDR1 is SEHNR and CDR2 FQNEAQ (reference sequence). The junction had 8 bases not matched to a gene; V was cut back by 5 bases and J by 4 bases. The CDR3 has 16 amino acids. The CDR3 DNA reads as TGTGCCAGCAGCATAAGAGGACAGGGGGCGCCAGATACGCAGTATTTT. Residues: CASSIRGQGAPDTQYF.

The chain joins TRBV7-8 to TRBJ1-4; TRBD1 might be the D (5 bases). Per the germline V gene, CDR1 is SGHVS and CDR2 is FQNEAQ. V lost 3 bases and J lost 7, with 12 bases in between. The CDR3 covers 14 residues. CDR3 sequence reads: CASSFSGNTEKLFF. The CDR3 DNA is TGTGCCAGCAGCTTTTCAGGGAATACTGAAAAACTGTTTTTT.

This chain connects TRBV7-8 to TRBJ1-1; maybe TRBD1 (5 bases). The CDR3 runs to 16 residues. Germline V gene sequence: CDR1 SGHVS, CDR2 FQNEAQ. The V gene lost 6 bases and the J gene lost 5 bases, with 22 bases spanning the gap. The CDR3 here is CASRRGTTPGRTEAFF. The CDR3, as DNA: TGTGCCAGCAGAAGAGGGACTACTCCTGGGCGGACTGAAGCTTTCTTT.

The rearrangement joins TRBV10-2 to TRBJ1-2; 8 bases fit TRBD1. This CDR3 region has 17 residues. V was pared by 0 bases and J by 2 bases, with 8 bases of the junction left unmatched. Germline assignment: CDR1 WSHSY and CDR2 SAAADI. The CDR3 sequence: CASSESGGTGRNYGYTF. CDR3 nucleotide sequence: TGCGCCAGCAGTGAGTCGGGCGGGACAGGCCGGAACTATGGCTACACCTTC.

The chain uses TRBV27 and TRBJ2-5; D tentatively fits TRBD1 or TRBD2 (5 bases each). This CDR3 has 15 amino acids. Germline CDR1 reads MNHEY; CDR2 reads SMNVEV (reference sequence). The germline V and J ends were trimmed by 0 bases and 4 bases, with 12 bases remaining between them. Here the CDR3 DNA reads TGTGCCAGCAGTTTATCGTCCGGGACCTCAGAGACCCAGTACTTC. Translated, it gives CASSLSSGTSETQYF.

V gene TRBV14 combines with J gene TRBJ1-1; D not resolved. From germline, CDR1 is SGHDN and CDR2 FVKESK. The V and J ends lost 4 bases and 10 bases respectively, with 13 bases between them. CDR3 length equals 12 residues. Here the CDR3 DNA reads TGTGCCAGCAGCCGCAGGCCCGGGATAGCTTTCTTT. Protein product: CASSRRPGIAFF.

The gene calls are TRBV15 and TRBJ2-2, with D unresolved. The CDR3 spans 17 residues. Germline CDR1 and CDR2: LNHNV and YYDKDF (reference sequence). Trimming stripped 0 bases from V and 0 bases from J, with 11 bases between. This CDR3 reads CATSRDRSDPNTGELFF. CDR3 sequence (DNA): TGTGCCACCAGCAGAGATCGCTCCGACCCGAACACCGGGGAGCTGTTTTTT.

Of note for this clone: At the DNA level, this CDR3 is encoded by other sequences in the same sample as well. This chain links TRBV5-1 with TRBJ1-5; D may be TRBD1 (5 bases). V was pared by 0 bases and J by 2 bases, with 9 bases between. In germline, CDR1 is SGHRS, CDR2 YFSETQ. The CDR3 extends over 15 amino acids. The CDR3 is CASSLGQGGNQPQHF. CDR3 coding DNA: TGCGCCAGCAGCTTGGGGCAGGGTGGCAATCAGCCCCAGCATTTT.

The chain recombines TRBV30 with TRBJ1-3; D uncertain. This CDR3 has 12 amino acids. Germline V gene sequence: CDR1 GTSNPN, CDR2 SVGIG (reference sequence). Trimming cost V 3 bases and J 10 bases, with 13 bases left between them. The CDR3 bases are TGTGCCTGGAGCGGTTCGACTGAGACCATATATTTT. It translates to CAWSGSTETIYF.

The chain has TRBV5-1 and TRBJ1-2, with TRBD1 identical over 8 bases. Unmatched junction bases numbered 7, after V lost 4 bases and J lost 5 bases. Germline CDR1 reads SGHRS; CDR2 reads YFSETQ. The CDR3 totals 14 residues. The CDR3: CASSHGQGYYGYTF. The DNA of the CDR3 is TGCGCCAGCAGCCACGGACAGGGATATTATGGCTACACCTTC.

This clone turned up a few times. J is TRBJ1-2 and V is TRBV29-1; tentatively, D is TRBD1 (5 bases). CDR3 size: 14 residues. With 0 bases removed from V and 3 bases from J, the gap between germline ends came to 11 bases. Germline values: CDR1 SQVTM, CDR2 ANQGSEA. CDR3 sequence reads: CSVEDLGEHYGYTF. In DNA form, the CDR3 reads TGCAGCGTTGAAGATCTAGGGGAGCACTATGGCTACACCTTC.

J is TRBJ1-1 and V is TRBV2, with TRBD1 as a possible D gene (5 bases). The CDR3 covers 14 residues. The V end was cut by 6 bases, the J end by 7 bases, with 18 bases between. CDR1 and CDR2 from the germline V gene are SNHLY and FYNNEI. CDR3 region: CASRPSNEGVEAFF. Here the CDR3 DNA reads TGTGCCAGCAGGCCCTCTAATGAAGGGGTTGAAGCTTTCTTT.

The chain couples TRBV5-1 to TRBJ1-2, with no clear D. Trimming removed 4 bases from V and 1 base from J, with 5 bases in between. This CDR3 spans 12 amino acids. Germline-derived CDR1 and CDR2 are SGHRS and YFSETQ. The DNA of the CDR3 is TGCGCCAGCAGCCCTGATAACTATGGCTACACCTTC. Translating it yields CASSPDNYGYTF.

The chain is built from TRBV11-1 and TRBJ2-2; D might be TRBD2 (6 bases). Trimming stripped 5 bases from V and 0 bases from J, with 10 bases between. Germline CDR1 SGHAT, CDR2 FQDESV (reference sequence). CDR3 length equals 15 residues. This CDR3 is CASSPGLANTGELFF. The CDR3 DNA reads TGTGCCAGCAGCCCGGGACTCGCGAACACCGGGGAGCTGTTTTTT.

This CDR3 reads CASGSGSTNEKLFF. CDR3 coding DNA: TGCGCCAGCGGTTCAGGGAGCACTAATGAAAAACTGTTTTTT. The chain carries TRBV23-1 and TRBJ1-4; tentative D call: TRBD1 (5 bases). Being an ORF, TRBV23-1 has a function that is uncertain. CDR3 size: 14 residues. Trimming pared 8 bases from V and 2 bases from J, leaving 12 bases between.

The table lists this clone with a few counts. The chain employs TRBV5-5 and TRBJ2-3; 7 positions match TRBD1. Germline-derived CDR1 and CDR2 are SGHKS and YYEKEE (reference sequence). The CDR3 spans 14 residues. J was trimmed by 4 bases and V by 7 bases; bases with no gene match: 9. The CDR3 loop is CASVRGTAADTQYF. The CDR3 bases are TGTGCCAGCGTCAGGGGGACAGCCGCAGATACGCAGTATTTT.

The chain employs TRBV4-1 and TRBJ2-1; 10 bases match TRBD1. Germline V gene sequence: CDR1 MGHRA, CDR2 YSYEKL. After removal of 2 bases from V and 3 bases from J, the junction contained 4 bases not matched to a gene. This CDR3 is 16 amino acids long. CDR3 sequence reads: CASSQMGQGIYNEQFF. As DNA, the CDR3 is TGCGCCAGCAGCCAAATGGGACAGGGGATCTACAATGAGCAGTTCTTC.

The chain is built from TRBV29-1 and TRBJ2-2, with 12 bases lining up with TRBD2. The CDR3 contains 15 residues. Germline trimming cut 7 bases from V and 4 bases from J; bases unmatched to any gene: 7. Germline CDR1 reads SQVTM; CDR2 reads ANQGSEA. The CDR3 DNA reads TGCAGCGCCTCTACTAGCGGGGGGACCACCGGGGAGCTGTTTTTT. This gives the protein CSASTSGGTTGELFF.

The sample holds a few counts of this clone. The V call is TRBV30, the J call TRBJ2-5, with D possibly matching TRBD2 (6 bases). Germline CDR1 is GTSNPN and CDR2 is SVGIG (reference sequence). V was pared by 0 bases and J by 2 bases, with 16 bases between. The CDR3 has 16 amino acids. Written as DNA, the CDR3 is TGTGCCTGGAGTGTACGCGGGGTACGAAGTCAAGAGACCCAGTACTTC. This encodes CAWSVRGVRSQETQYF. Together with reference TRBV30 and TRBJ2-5, the CDR3 gives the full variable domain: SQTIHQWPATLVQPVGSPLSLECTVEGTSNPNLYWYRQAAGRGLQLLFYSVGIGQISSEVPQNLSASRPQDRQFILSSKKLLLSDSGFYLCAWSVRGVRSQETQYFGPGTRLLVL.

The chain uses TRBV10-2 and TRBJ1-5; unclear D gene. The ends were cut back, 0 bases at V and 5 bases at J, with 2 bases in the middle. The CDR3 has 12 amino acids. Germline assignment: CDR1 WSHSY and CDR2 SAAADI. The CDR3 region has the DNA TGCGCCAGCAGTGAGTCTCATCAGCCCCAGCATTTT. It codes for CASSESHQPQHF.

This clone was detected a few times. The rearrangement joins TRBV29-1 to TRBJ2-7, with 9 bases aligning to TRBD1. The CDR3 loop spans 13 amino acids. Trimming at V came to 6 bases and at J to 6 bases, leaving 9 bases not matched to a gene. Germline lookup yields CDR1 SQVTM and CDR2 ANQGSEA. The CDR3 protein is CSVLRDRAGEQYF. The CDR3 nucleotides are TGCAGCGTCCTCCGGGACAGGGCTGGCGAGCAGTACTTC.

The rearrangement joins TRBV10-3 to TRBJ2-5; D may match TRBD1 or TRBD2 (6 bases each). This CDR3 contains 18 residues. Germline lookup yields CDR1 ENHRY and CDR2 SYGVKD. The V and J ends lost 0 bases and 0 bases respectively, with 17 bases between them. CDR3: CAISESIGGRTNQETQYF. The CDR3 coding sequence is TGTGCCATCAGTGAGTCGATCGGGGGCCGGACGAACCAAGAGACCCAGTACTTC.

This clone turned up a few times. This sequence joins TRBV19 and TRBJ1-2; tentatively, D is TRBD1 (5 bases). The CDR3 length is 13 residues. CDR1 and CDR2 (germline): LNHDA, SQIVND (reference sequence). V was clipped by 3 bases and J by 3 bases, with 8 bases between them. CDR3 in amino acids: CASSIGGHYGYTF. In DNA form, the CDR3 reads TGTGCCAGTAGTATCGGGGGACACTATGGCTACACCTTC. Drawing the rest from reference TRBV19 and TRBJ1-2, the complete variable domain is DGGITQSPKYLFRKEGQNVTLSCEQNLNHDAMYWYRQDPGQGLRLIYYSQIVNDFQKGDIAEGYSVSREKKESFPLTVTSAQKNPTAFYLCASSIGGHYGYTFGSGTRLTVV.

This chain connects TRBV15 to TRBJ2-1; unclear D gene. V lost 0 bases and J 8 bases, leaving 5 bases between the germline ends. The CDR3 has 12 amino acids. Germline CDR1 reads LNHNV; CDR2 reads YYDKDF (reference sequence). The CDR3 bases are TGTGCCACCAGCAGAGATCAGTATGAGCAGTTCTTC. It encodes CATSRDQYEQFF. The variable domain in full, completed from reference TRBV15 and TRBJ2-1, reads DAMVIQNPRYQVTQFGKPVTLSCSQTLNHNVMYWYQQKSSQAPKLLFHYYDKDFNNEADTPDNFQSRRPNTSFCFLDIRSPGLGDTAMYLCATSRDQYEQFFGPGTRLTVL.

This clone came up a few times. The genes are TRBV19 and TRBJ2-2; tentatively, D is TRBD1 or TRBD2 (5 bases each). This CDR3 is 11 amino acids long. Germline CDR1 is LNHDA and CDR2 is SQIVND (reference sequence). V was cut by 7 bases and J by 6 bases, with 6 bases left in between. The CDR3 bases are TGTGCCAGTATGGGGGCCGGGGAGCTGTTTTTT. Protein: CASMGAGELFF.

The rearrangement links TRBV28 to TRBJ1-3, with TRBD1 identical over 7 bases. This CDR3 region has 16 residues. Germline V CDR1 and CDR2: MDHEN, SYDVKM. With V trimmed by 6 bases and J by 5 bases, 13 bases remained unmatched. CDR3 sequence (DNA): TGTGCCAGCAGCCCCCTCCCAGGGACAGACAGAAACACCATATATTTT. Translation gives CASSPLPGTDRNTIYF.

The chain employs TRBV4-1 and TRBJ2-2; the D gene is possibly TRBD2 (6 bases). V gave up 4 bases and J gave up 1 base, with 10 bases separating them. Per the germline V gene, CDR1 is MGHRA and CDR2 is YSYEKL. The CDR3 covers 15 residues. Here the CDR3 reads CASSLIGGNTGELFF. CDR3 sequence (DNA): TGCGCCAGCAGCCTCATCGGGGGGAACACCGGGGAGCTGTTTTTT.

In its sample, this clone was seen a few times. The rearrangement uses TRBV30 and TRBJ2-7; 7 bases are a match to TRBD2. The junction had 0 bases not matched to a gene; V was cut back by 4 bases and J by 0 bases. The CDR3 extends over 12 amino acids. In germline, CDR1 is GTSNPN, CDR2 SVGIG (reference sequence). This chain's CDR3 is CAWTGGSYEQYF. CDR3 nucleotides: TGTGCCTGGACGGGGGGCTCCTACGAGCAGTACTTC.